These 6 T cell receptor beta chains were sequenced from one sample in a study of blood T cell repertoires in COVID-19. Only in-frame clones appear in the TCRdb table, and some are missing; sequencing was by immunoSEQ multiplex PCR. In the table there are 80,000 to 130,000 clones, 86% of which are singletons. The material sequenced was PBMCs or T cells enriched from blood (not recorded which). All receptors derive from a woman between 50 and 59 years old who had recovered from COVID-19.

CDR3 region: CASSQDPIEAFF. The CDR3 nucleotides read TGTGCCAGCAGCCAAGATCCAATTGAAGCTTTCTTT. The genes are TRBV3-1 (or the pseudogene TRBV3-2) and TRBJ1-1; D is uncertain. Trimming pared 0 bases from V and 7 bases from J, leaving 6 bases between. The CDR3 has 12 amino acids. In germline, CDR1 is LGHDT, CDR2 YNNKEL (reference sequence).

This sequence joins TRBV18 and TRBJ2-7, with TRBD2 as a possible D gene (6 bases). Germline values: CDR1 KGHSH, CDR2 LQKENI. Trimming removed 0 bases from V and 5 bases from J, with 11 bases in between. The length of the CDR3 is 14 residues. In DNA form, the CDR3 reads TGTGCCAGCTCACCACCTACGGGAGAGGACGAGCAGTACTTC. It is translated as CASSPPTGEDEQYF. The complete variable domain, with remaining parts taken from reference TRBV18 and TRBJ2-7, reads NAGVMQNPRHLVRRRGQEARLRCSPMKGHSHVYWYRQLPEEGLKFMVYLQKENIIDESGMPKERFSAEFPKEGPSILRIQQVVRGDSAAYFCASSPPTGEDEQYFGPGTRLTVT.

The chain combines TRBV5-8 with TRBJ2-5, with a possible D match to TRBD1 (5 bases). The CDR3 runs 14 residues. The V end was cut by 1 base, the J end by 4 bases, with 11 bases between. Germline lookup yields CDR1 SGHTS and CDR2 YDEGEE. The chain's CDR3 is CASSLSGKAETQYF. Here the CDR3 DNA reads TGTGCCAGCAGCTTGTCAGGGAAAGCAGAGACCCAGTACTTC.

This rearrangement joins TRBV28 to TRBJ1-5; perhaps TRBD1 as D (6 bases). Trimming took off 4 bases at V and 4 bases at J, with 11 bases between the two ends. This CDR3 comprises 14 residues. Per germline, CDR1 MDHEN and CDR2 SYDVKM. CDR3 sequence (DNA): TGTGCCAGCAGTTGGGGACAACCGAATCAGCCCCAGCATTTT. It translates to CASSWGQPNQPQHF.

This CDR3 is CASSLGRSEQYF. CDR3 nucleotide sequence: TGTGCCAGCAGCTTAGGTCGTTCCGAGCAGTACTTC. The chain links TRBV7-9 to TRBJ2-7; no firm D call. Germline assignment: CDR1 SEHNR and CDR2 FQNEAQ (reference sequence). The CDR3 extends over 12 amino acids. Trimming removed 1 base at V and 6 bases at J, with 7 bases between.

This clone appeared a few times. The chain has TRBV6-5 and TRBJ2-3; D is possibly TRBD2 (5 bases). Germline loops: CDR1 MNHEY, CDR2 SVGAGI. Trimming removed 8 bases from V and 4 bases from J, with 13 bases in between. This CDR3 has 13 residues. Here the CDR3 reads CASLLLGSDTQYF. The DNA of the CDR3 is TGTGCCAGCCTCTTACTAGGGTCAGATACGCAGTATTTT.